Listed here is a single T cell receptor (beta chain). This record comes from a study of human T cells and chemical hapten exposure. Study details: Largely, small differences in pooled library volume made per-sample TCR yields vary.

TCRdb used MiXCR to reprocess the RACE reads, holding one entry per CDR3 protein. Of tens of thousands of distinct CDR3 sequences in the sample, roughly 12% were seen once. The time point is: pre-sensitization, week 0. Treatment reported: therapeutic diphenylcyclopropenone sensitization with weekly scalp DPC. It was unfractionated whole blood from which total RNA was extracted. Germline V gene data show CDR1 as SGHRS and CDR2 as YFSETQ. The ends were cut back, 3 bases at V and 0 bases at J, with 10 bases in the middle. The CDR3 is 15 amino acids. The sequenced sample was whole blood, obtained in connection with sensitization to the hapten diphenylcyclopropenone (DPC). This receptor was obtained from a woman aged 40 to 50 with alopecia areata. Some clones in this sample may be carry-over from other donors' samples. This rearrangement joins TRBV5-1 to TRBJ1-3; D possibly corresponds to TRBD1 (5 bases). DNA of the CDR3: TGCGCCAGCAGCTGGGACGGCGACTCTGGAAACACCATATATTTT. This gives the protein CASSWDGDSGNTIYF.